This T cell receptor (beta chain) derives from a study of T cell responses to AZD1222 COVID-19 vaccine. The CDR3 runs 16 residues. V gave up 7 bases and J gave up 3 bases; unmatched junction bases: 12. CDR1 and CDR2 from the germline V gene are LGHNT and FRNRAP. Libraries were prepared by immunoSEQ multiplex PCR; TCRdb keeps only in-frame clonotypes and omits some of them. The table includes 140,000 to 150,000 clones, about 94% detected once. The sequencing here drew on peripheral blood, taken on day 0 of AZD1222 vaccination. This TCR was sampled from an adult in good health. The chain is built from TRBV12-5 and TRBJ2-1; 7 bases fit TRBD2. CDR3 sequence (DNA): TGTGCTAGTGCCCTCCTTCCAGGCGGGGGCTACAATGAGCAGTTCTTC. It is translated as CASALLPGGGYNEQFF. Filled out from reference TRBV12-5 and TRBJ2-1, the complete variable domain reads DARVTQTPRHKVTEMGQEVTMRCQPILGHNTVFWYRQTMMQGLELLAYFRNRAPLDDSGMPKDRFSAEMPDATLATLKIQPSEPRDSAVYFCASALLPGGGYNEQFFGPGTRLTVL.